The 7 T cell receptor beta chains given below trace back to one sample, sequenced in a study of identical twins. TCRdb fed the 5' RACE reads into MiXCR, producing one record per CDR3 protein. The sample lists just over 500,000 distinct CDR3 sequences; approximately 22% were seen once. This sample also appeared in a second study, on T cells expressing NK-cell markers.

Input material: CD4+ T cells sorted from blood. The receptors come from a woman between 18 and 30 years old in good health.

This clonotype has a handful of counts. The chain has TRBV5-6 and TRBJ2-7; no definite D call. Trimming shortened V by 2 bases and J by 5 bases, and 11 bases separated the two germline ends. This CDR3 is 13 amino acids long. Germline V gives CDR1 SGHDT, CDR2 YYEEEE. Here the CDR3 DNA reads TGTGCCAGCAGCTTCGGCCCCCTGGACGAGCAGTACTTC. This gives the protein CASSFGPLDEQYF.

The chain is built from TRBV11-2 and TRBJ2-1; no reliable D call. The CDR3 length is 14 residues. Trimming removed 1 base from V and 4 bases from J, with 8 bases in between. From germline, CDR1 is SGHAT and CDR2 FQNNGV. The CDR3 nucleotides are TGTGCCAGCAGCTTAGCCCAACTATACAATGAGCAGTTCTTC. Its translation is CASSLAQLYNEQFF.

This clonotype was detected a few times. The rearrangement links TRBV12-3 or TRBV12-4 to TRBJ2-2, with TRBD1 identical over 9 bases. V was clipped by 6 bases and J by 4 bases; unmatched bases: 9. This CDR3 spans 16 amino acids. CDR3 nucleotide sequence: TGTGCCAGCAGAAAACCGGGACAGGGTGGCACCGGGGAGCTGTTTTTT. Translated: CASRKPGQGGTGELFF.

The V gene is TRBV20-1, the J gene TRBJ2-3; TRBD2 agrees at 11 bases. From germline, CDR1 is DFQATT and CDR2 SNEGSKA (reference sequence). There are 13 residues in the CDR3. The V and J ends lost 5 bases and 4 bases, in that order; junction bases with no gene match: 2. CDR3 protein: CSALAGGADTQYF. DNA for the CDR3: TGCAGTGCTTTAGCGGGAGGGGCAGATACGCAGTATTTT.

The V gene is TRBV6-6, the J gene TRBJ2-1; TRBD2 matches 11 bases. The trim removed 5 bases at V and 9 bases at J, leaving 3 bases unmatched. Germline values: CDR1 MNHNY, CDR2 SVGAGI (reference sequence). The CDR3 length is 13 residues. CDR3 DNA: TGTGCCAGCAGTGGACTAGCGGGTGGTGAGCAGTTCTTC. Amino acid sequence: CASSGLAGGEQFF.

This sequence joins TRBV6-2 or TRBV6-3 and TRBJ2-7, with D possibly being TRBD1 (5 bases). Germline V gives CDR1 MNHEY, CDR2 SVGEGT. The CDR3 consists of 12 residues. With 8 bases removed from V and 2 bases from J, the gap between germline ends came to 10 bases. The CDR3 bases are TGTGCCAGCCAGGGAAATCCCTACGAGCAGTACTTC. Protein sequence: CASQGNPYEQYF.

This CDR3 reads CASSQGGNEQFF. CDR3 DNA sequence: TGTGCCAGCAGCCAGGGGGGGAATGAGCAGTTCTTC. The chain combines TRBV18 with TRBJ2-1; D is perhaps TRBD1 or TRBD2 (7 bases each). This CDR3 spans 12 amino acids. The ends were cut back, 8 bases at V and 7 bases at J, with 12 bases in the middle. Looked up from germline, CDR1 is KGHSH and CDR2 is LQKENI.